This is a list of T cell receptor beta chains from one sample in a study of cytomegalovirus exposure and HLA in healthy donors. Repertoires were generated with immunoSEQ multiplex PCR, while TCRdb's copy carries only in-frame clones and drops some. Of roughly 170,000 clones listed, more than 70% are singletons. The sample was PBMCs. Receptors originate from a male donor in good health and CMV-seronegative. Both conserved end residues are part of each CDR3. A D gene is named only where the DNA matches it firmly. Where a row states a size, it is once, few, many or the class of an expanded clone; other rows omit it.

J	V	length	size	D	CDR3	DNA
TRBJ1-1	TRBV7-2	16	-	-	CASSLLNSAGHTEAFF	TGTGCCAGCAGCCTTTTAAACTCCGCGGGGCACACTGAAGCTTTCTTT
TRBJ1-2	TRBV28	14	-	-	CASSYVDANYGYTF	TGTGCCAGCAGTTATGTAGATGCTAACTATGGCTACACCTTC
TRBJ1-2	TRBV21-1	15	-	-	CASSYKTGQNYGYTF	TGTGCCAGCAGCTACAAGACGGGACAGAACTATGGCTACACCTTC
TRBJ1-3	TRBV10-3	14	-	-	CAISVAGEGNTIYF	TGTGCCATCAGTGTTGCCGGTGAAGGAAACACCATATATTTT
TRBJ2-2	TRBV18	13	-	-	CASSPEEIGELFF	TGTGCCAGCTCACCCGAGGAGATCGGGGAGCTGTTTTTT
TRBJ1-1	TRBV19	16	once	TRBD1	CASSPPTGGVNTEAFF	TGTGCCAGTAGTCCCCCGACAGGGGGGGTGAACACTGAAGCTTTCTTT
TRBJ2-5	TRBV5-1	16	-	TRBD2	CASSLTSGWLVETQYF	TGCGCCAGCAGCTTGACTAGCGGGTGGTTGGTGGAGACCCAGTACTTC
TRBJ1-4	TRBV6-6	13	-	-	CASSYYPGEKLFF	TGTGCCAGCAGTTACTACCCGGGTGAAAAACTGTTTTTT
TRBJ1-6	TRBV27	14	-	-	CASSLKDSNSPLHF	TGTGCCAGCAGTTTAAAGGACAGTAATTCACCCCTCCACTTT
TRBJ1-4	TRBV18	15	-	TRBD1	CASSPPGQLNEKLFF	TGTGCCAGCTCACCCCCGGGACAGCTTAATGAAAAACTGTTTTTT
TRBJ2-6	TRBV7-9	17	-	-	CSSSLFGLLPGANVLTF	TGTTCCAGCAGCTTATTTGGGCTACTGCCTGGGGCCAACGTCCTGACTTTC
TRBJ2-5	TRBV18	16	-	-	CASSPLFAGSQETQYF	TGTGCCAGCTCACCCCTGTTTGCAGGGTCTCAAGAGACCCAGTACTTC
TRBJ2-3	TRBV11-2	14	few	-	CASSIRQATDTQYF	TGTGCCAGCAGCATCCGACAGGCCACAGATACGCAGTATTTT
TRBJ2-7	TRBV7-9	14	-	TRBD2	CASSSSGGRYEQYF	TGTGCCAGCAGCTCTAGCGGGGGAAGGTACGAGCAGTACTTC
TRBJ2-5	TRBV7-8	17	-	TRBD1	CASSLVVAGGLQETQYF	TGTGCCAGCAGCTTAGTGGTGGCAGGGGGCCTCCAAGAGACCCAGTACTTC
TRBJ2-3	TRBV29-1	14	-	TRBD2	CSGDIAGSTDTQYF	TGCAGCGGAGATATAGCGGGGAGCACAGATACGCAGTATTTT
TRBJ1-5	TRBV30	13	-	TRBD1	CAWGQGASQPQHF	TGTGCCTGGGGACAGGGGGCAAGTCAGCCCCAGCATTTT
TRBJ1-1	TRBV2	16	-	TRBD1	CASSGGTGSVNTEAFF	TGTGCCAGCAGTGGCGGGACAGGAAGTGTGAACACTGAAGCTTTCTTT
TRBJ2-1	TRBV29-1	13	-	-	CSVAGRESGEQFF	TGCAGCGTTGCCGGAAGGGAGTCCGGCGAGCAGTTCTTC
TRBJ2-1	TRBV18	17	-	TRBD2	CASSPPLGAGAYNEQFF	TGTGCCAGCTCACCACCTCTGGGAGCGGGGGCCTACAATGAGCAGTTCTTC
TRBJ1-2	TRBV28	14	once	-	CASSGTGSGYGYTF	TGTGCCAGCAGTGGTACAGGGTCAGGCTATGGCTACACCTTC
TRBJ2-5	TRBV7-3	14	few	TRBD1	CASSPGTGLTTQYF	TGTGCCAGCAGCCCCGGGACAGGGCTCACGACCCAGTACTTC
TRBJ2-3	TRBV27	15	-	-	CASSLTRSGADTQYF	TGTGCCAGCAGTTTGACTAGGAGTGGTGCAGATACGCAGTATTTT
TRBJ1-6	TRBV19	14	-	-	CASSRGGNNSPLHF	TGTGCCAGTAGCCGCGGAGGAAACAATTCACCCCTCCACTTT
TRBJ2-5	TRBV28	15	-	TRBD1	CASREWGQGAETQYF	TGTGCCAGCAGGGAATGGGGACAGGGGGCTGAGACCCAGTACTTC
TRBJ1-1	TRBV4-3	14	-	-	CASRVDLKGTEAFF	TGCGCCAGCAGGGTGGACTTAAAGGGCACTGAAGCTTTCTTT
TRBJ2-4	TRBV19	18	-	TRBD2	CASSIGRLAGMGKNIQYF	TGTGCCAGTAGTATAGGCCGGCTAGCGGGAATGGGCAAAAACATTCAGTACTTC